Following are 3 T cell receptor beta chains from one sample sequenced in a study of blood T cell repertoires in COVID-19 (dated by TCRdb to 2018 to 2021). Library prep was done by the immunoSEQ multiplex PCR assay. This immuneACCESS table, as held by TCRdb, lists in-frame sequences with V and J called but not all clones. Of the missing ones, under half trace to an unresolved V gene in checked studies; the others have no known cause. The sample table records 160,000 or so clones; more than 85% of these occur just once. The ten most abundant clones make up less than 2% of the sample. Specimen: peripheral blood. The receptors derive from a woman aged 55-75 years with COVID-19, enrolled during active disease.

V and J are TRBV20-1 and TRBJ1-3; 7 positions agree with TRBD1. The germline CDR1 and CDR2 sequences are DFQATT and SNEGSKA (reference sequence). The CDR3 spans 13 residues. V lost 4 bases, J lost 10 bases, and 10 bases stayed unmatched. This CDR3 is CSATDRAGRTIYF. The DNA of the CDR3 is TGCAGTGCTACTGACAGGGCCGGTCGGACCATATATTTT.

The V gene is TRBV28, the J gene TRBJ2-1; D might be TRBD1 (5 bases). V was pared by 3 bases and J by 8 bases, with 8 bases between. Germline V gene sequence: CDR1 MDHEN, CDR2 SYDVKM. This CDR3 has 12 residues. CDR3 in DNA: TGTGCCAGCAGTTTGACAGTGGATGAGCAGTTCTTC. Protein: CASSLTVDEQFF.

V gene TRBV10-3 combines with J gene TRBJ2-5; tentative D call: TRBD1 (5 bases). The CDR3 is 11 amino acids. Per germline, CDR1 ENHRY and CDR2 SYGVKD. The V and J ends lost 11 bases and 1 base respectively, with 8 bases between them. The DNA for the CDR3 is TGTGCCGTAGGGGCCCAAGAGACCCAGTACTTC. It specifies CAVGAQETQYF.